The clone carrying this T cell receptor (beta chain) was seen a single time. The CDR3 is made up of 14 amino acids. V was shortened by 6 bases and J by 4 bases, with 15 bases between the two germline ends. Germline V gives CDR1 MDHEN, CDR2 SYDVKM. The sample is drawn from a study of blood T cell repertoires in COVID-19. Whole-study context: The samples span acute and convalescent COVID-19 from the United States, Italy and Spain.

Per the original data handling: Cell counts per sample came from amplifying reference gene primers. Assay: immunoSEQ multiplex PCR; the TCRdb copy retains only in-frame clones and omits some. V and J calls and clone size are as listed in that table; D and trimming were resolved from the DNA. The sample lists some 42,000 clones, roughly 84% occurring once. The clonotype comes from a human donor in a cohort sampled during active COVID-19. The V gene is TRBV28, the J gene TRBJ1-1; tentative D call: TRBD1 (5 bases). The source material was peripheral blood. CDR3 region: CASRRGREGTEAFF. In nucleotides, the CDR3 is TGTGCCAGCAGAAGGGGCCGGGAGGGCACTGAAGCTTTCTTT.